These 13 T cell receptor beta chains came from one sample sequenced in a study of blood T cell repertoires in COVID-19 (dated by TCRdb to 2020 to 2022). Libraries were constructed by the immunoSEQ multiplex PCR assay. TCRdb holds this immuneACCESS table with in-frame rearrangements only. Some clones are missing; in checked studies, unresolved V genes explain under half, and the rest has no known cause. For this sample the table gives around 68,000 clones, of which around 86% were detected only once. The ten top clones hold 6.6% of the sample. The sequenced sample was peripheral blood. Receptors were obtained from a man in his forties or fifties with active COVID-19.

The chain recombines TRBV19 with TRBJ2-1, with D possibly TRBD1 on 6 matching bases. Germline values: CDR1 LNHDA, CDR2 SQIVND (reference sequence). Trimming pared 5 bases from V and 4 bases from J, leaving 18 bases between. The length of the CDR3 is 16 residues. The CDR3 here is CASSDTQGVGYNEQFF. As DNA, the CDR3 is TGTGCCAGTAGTGACACACAGGGTGTGGGGTACAATGAGCAGTTCTTC.

The chain joins TRBV30 to TRBJ2-3, with no clear D. The length of the CDR3 is 15 residues. CDR1 GTSNPN and CDR2 SVGIG come from the germline V gene (reference sequence). Between the trimmed V and J ends, which lost 2 bases and 3 bases, there was a span of 15 bases. CDR3 residues: CAWSPPGFETDTQYF. CDR3 nucleotides: TGTGCCTGGAGTCCCCCAGGTTTCGAAACAGATACGCAGTATTTT.

This chain joins TRBV6-6 and TRBJ2-7; a weak D match, TRBD2 (7 bases). Germline CDR1 and CDR2: MNHNY and SVGAGI (reference sequence). V shed 7 bases and J shed 7 bases, with 23 bases lying between them. The CDR3 has 15 residues. This CDR3 is CASMENREGIGEQYF. The CDR3 region has the DNA TGTGCCAGCATGGAGAACAGGGAGGGGATAGGAGAGCAGTACTTC.

The V gene is TRBV5-6, the J gene TRBJ1-3; D remains unclear. V lost 1 base and J lost 4, with 6 bases in between. The CDR3 is 13 residues long. Germline values: CDR1 SGHDT, CDR2 YYEEEE. The CDR3 loop is CASSLNWGNTIYF. The CDR3, as DNA: TGTGCCAGCAGCTTGAACTGGGGAAACACCATATATTTT.

This chain uses TRBV7-2 with TRBJ2-1; 8 bases match TRBD2. V trimming: 0 bases; J trimming: 7 bases; junction bases outside the gene matches: 8. Germline loops: CDR1 SGHTA, CDR2 FQGNSA. The CDR3 extends over 16 amino acids. The CDR3 sequence: CASSLAVGGGQNEQFF. CDR3 coding DNA: TGTGCCAGCAGCTTAGCGGTCGGGGGGGGGCAAAATGAGCAGTTCTTC.

This chain joins TRBV19 and TRBJ2-7; 9 bases map to TRBD1. Unmatched junction bases numbered 8, after V lost 3 bases and J lost 5 bases. Germline CDR1 is LNHDA and CDR2 is SQIVND (reference sequence). This CDR3 contains 15 residues. The CDR3 spells CASSIGGQGSNEQYF. In DNA form, the CDR3 reads TGTGCCAGTAGTATCGGAGGACAGGGGTCAAACGAGCAGTACTTC.

This clone appeared a few times. The chain has TRBV3-1 (or the pseudogene TRBV3-2) and TRBJ1-5; 8 bases are shared with TRBD1. Germline CDR1 and CDR2: LGHDT and YNNKEL (reference sequence). The CDR3 length is 14 residues. After removal of 6 bases from V and 7 bases from J, the junction contained 8 bases not matched to a gene. CDR3 nucleotides: TGTGCCAGCAGTCCGACAGGGGCTATCCAGCCCCAGCATTTT. This codes for CASSPTGAIQPQHF.

The chain recombines TRBV27 with TRBJ1-1; 9 bases agree with TRBD1. CDR3 length equals 14 residues. V lost 7 bases to trimming and J lost 2 bases; unmatched junction nucleotides: 5. Germline V lookup: CDR1 MNHEY, CDR2 SMNVEV (reference sequence). In DNA form, the CDR3 reads TGTGCCAGCAATGACAGGGGGTCCAACACTGAAGCTTTCTTT. This translates into CASNDRGSNTEAFF.

The chain joins TRBV9 to TRBJ1-2; 8 bases align to TRBD1. The CDR3 extends over 14 amino acids. Germline V CDR1 and CDR2: SGDLS, YYNGEE. V dropped 0 bases and J dropped 2; count of bases not matched to a gene: 0. This chain's CDR3 is CASSVGQGNYGYTF. In DNA, the CDR3 is TGTGCCAGCAGCGTAGGACAGGGGAACTATGGCTACACCTTC.

The V call is TRBV3-1 (or the pseudogene TRBV3-2), the J call TRBJ1-1; D gene uncertain. CDR3 length: 13 amino acids. Germline V gene lookup returns CDR1 LGHDT and CDR2 YNNKEL (reference sequence). Trimming left V 4 bases short and J 3 bases short, with 9 bases between. This CDR3 is CASSRPADTEAFF. The CDR3 nucleotides read TGTGCCAGCAGCCGTCCAGCGGACACTGAAGCTTTCTTT.

The rearrangement links TRBV2 to TRBJ1-2; 10 bases match TRBD1. Germline CDR1 SNHLY, CDR2 FYNNEI. This CDR3 comprises 14 residues. Trimming at V came to 6 bases and at J to 5 bases, leaving 6 bases not matched to a gene. CDR3 in amino acids: CASRGTGEGYGYTF. CDR3 bases: TGTGCCAGCAGGGGGACAGGGGAGGGATATGGCTACACCTTC.

V gene TRBV10-3 combines with J gene TRBJ2-3, with 11 positions matching TRBD2. J lost 3 bases, V lost 0 bases, and 8 bases had no gene match. CDR3 length equals 18 residues. The germline CDR1 and CDR2 sequences are ENHRY and SYGVKD. CDR3 sequence reads: CAISESAGTSGGTDTQYF. CDR3 DNA: TGTGCCATCAGTGAGTCGGCCGGGACTAGCGGTGGTACAGATACGCAGTATTTT.

This clone was picked up one time. V and J are TRBV5-6 and TRBJ1-1; weak D call: TRBD1 (6 bases). CDR1 and CDR2 (germline): SGHDT, YYEEEE. This CDR3 comprises 16 residues. Trimming pared 4 bases from V and 0 bases from J, leaving 16 bases between. CDR3 loop: CASSLEGGTLNTEAFF. DNA for the CDR3: TGTGCCAGCAGCCTCGAGGGGGGGACTCTGAACACTGAAGCTTTCTTT.